The present T cell receptor beta chain was sequenced within a study of T cell responses to AZD1222 COVID-19 vaccine. Points from the study as a whole: The span of vaccine-associated CD4 TCRs extended across spike, with dominance at 160-218 and 743-854.

Notes on this clone: Its antigen is unidentified.

Some clones are missing from TCRdb's copy, which holds only in-frame ones; the method was immunoSEQ multiplex PCR. Seen here are about 93,000 clones, 80% to 90% observed once, and the top ten hold over 2%. Germline lookup yields CDR1 SNHLY and CDR2 FYNNEI. Deletions cut 4 bases from V and 3 bases from J, with 10 bases between. The CDR3 runs 14 residues. Second-dose groups at about 4 or about 12 weeks were pooled. The V call is TRBV2, the J call TRBJ1-5; tentative D call: TRBD1 (6 bases). The material was peripheral blood, obtained 28 days after the second AZD1222 dose. The TCR was taken from an adult who received the AZD1222 COVID-19 vaccine. CDR3: CASSGQAYNQPQHF. CDR3 DNA: TGTGCCAGCAGTGGACAGGCGTACAATCAGCCCCAGCATTTT.